The entry below describes one T cell receptor beta chain. The antigen is undetermined. Indicated time point: recipient sample about 28 days before transplant, after cytoreduction. Here immunoSEQ multiplex PCR was the method, and the copy in TCRdb shows in-frame clones only, minus some. The table has around 19,000 clones, 60% to 80% seen once. This entry comes from a study of T cell clonotyping in hematopoietic cell transplantation. Overall study results and limits: Recipient TCR diversity dropped after transplant; expanded clonotypes rose from day 30 to 180.

The germline V and J ends were trimmed by 5 bases and 5 bases, with 12 bases remaining between them. The CDR3 covers 13 residues. From germline, CDR1 is SGHTA and CDR2 FQGTGA. This clonotype was sampled from a man in his fifties or sixties with acute myeloid leukemia. Some clones in this sample may be carry-over from other donors' samples. The sequences come from peripheral blood mononuclear cells, collected before stem cell transplant. The chain links TRBV7-3 to TRBJ1-1; D possibly corresponds to TRBD1 (5 bases). The CDR3 loop reads CASSPGRGTEAFF. In nucleotides, the CDR3 is TGTGCCAGCAGCCCGGGGCGAGGTACTGAAGCTTTCTTT.